The 8 T cell receptor beta chains below all came from one sample that was sequenced in a study of blood T cell repertoires in COVID-19. Some clones are missing from TCRdb's copy, which holds only in-frame ones; the method was immunoSEQ multiplex PCR. Found here are about 160,000 clones, about 85% of them singletons; the top ten hold about 3.3%. Sequencing was done on a sample of peripheral blood. These receptors all come from a human donor with acute or convalescent COVID-19. The donor label of this sample is uncertain.

This clone was observed a handful of times. This chain links TRBV4-3 with TRBJ1-2; D unresolved. Trimming left V 1 base short and J 8 bases short, with 14 bases between. This CDR3 region has 14 residues. Germline-derived CDR1 and CDR2 are LGHNA and YSLEER. The chain's CDR3 is CASSQGMTKAGYTF. The CDR3 nucleotides read TGCGCCAGCAGCCAAGGTATGACAAAAGCCGGCTACACCTTC.

This sequence joins TRBV5-6 and TRBJ2-3, with D perhaps TRBD2 (6 bases). V was trimmed by 4 bases and J by 2 bases, leaving 17 bases between them. Germline CDR1 and CDR2: SGHDT and YYEEEE. The CDR3 has 16 amino acids. The CDR3 region is CASSPRGREVTDTQYF. The CDR3 DNA reads TGTGCCAGCAGCCCGCGGGGAAGGGAAGTCACAGATACGCAGTATTTT.

This clone was detected once. V usage is TRBV11-1 and J usage is TRBJ2-7; TRBD1 aligns across 8 bases. V lost 4 bases, J lost 2 bases, and 4 bases stayed unmatched. From germline, CDR1 is SGHAT and CDR2 FQDESV (reference sequence). The CDR3 spans 14 residues. CDR3 protein: CASSSTTGAYEQYF. The DNA for the CDR3 is TGTGCCAGCAGCTCCACGACAGGGGCCTACGAGCAGTACTTC.

This rearrangement joins TRBV4-3 to TRBJ2-3; 11 bases match TRBD2. The J segment lost 1 base and the V segment lost 0 bases, leaving 3 bases of the junction unmatched. Germline V gene data show CDR1 as LGHNA and CDR2 as YSLEER. The CDR3 totals 17 residues. For the CDR3, the DNA is TGCGCCAGCAGCCAAGATAGCGGGGGGGCCGGCACAGATACGCAGTATTTT. Amino acid sequence: CASSQDSGGAGTDTQYF.

In its sample, this clone was seen once. J is TRBJ2-1 and V is TRBV9, with D hard to call. This CDR3 region has 12 residues. Germline CDR1 and CDR2: SGDLS and YYNGEE. Trimming pared 9 bases from V and 9 bases from J, leaving 16 bases between. This CDR3 reads CATSSNSGEQFF. CDR3 DNA: TGTGCCACCTCTAGTAATTCCGGTGAGCAGTTCTTC.

This clone was seen just once. The chain employs TRBV4-3 and TRBJ1-1; 8 nucleotides align to TRBD1. Per germline, CDR1 LGHNA and CDR2 YSLEER. CDR3 length: 16 residues. Unmatched junction bases numbered 5, after V lost 1 base and J lost 1 base. The CDR3 sequence: CASSQATGGRNTEAFF. The CDR3 nucleotides are TGCGCCAGCAGCCAAGCAACAGGGGGGCGGAACACTGAAGCTTTCTTT.

The chain has TRBV24-1 and TRBJ2-1, with D possibly being TRBD2 (7 bases). The CDR3 sequence is 17 residues long. V was cut by 5 bases and J by 0 bases, with 16 bases left in between. The germline V gene encodes CDR1 KGHDR and CDR2 SFDVKD. Here the CDR3 DNA reads TGTGCCACCAGTGGGGGGGGCGCGGGGTCCTCCTACAATGAGCAGTTCTTC. Amino acids: CATSGGGAGSSYNEQFF.

CDR3 nucleotide sequence: TGTGCCTGGGCAGGTCGGACTGAAGCTTTCTTT. Its protein is CAWAGRTEAFF. The chain joins TRBV30 to TRBJ1-1; the D is unclear. CDR1 GTSNPN and CDR2 SVGIG come from the germline V gene (reference sequence). V shed 5 bases and J shed 5 bases, with 9 bases lying between them. This CDR3 comprises 11 residues.